These T cell receptor beta chains were read from a single sample in a study of cytomegalovirus exposure and HLA in healthy donors. The repertoire was sequenced with immunoSEQ multiplex PCR; TCRdb's copy has only in-frame clones and lacks some. The data hold around 200,000 clones, with 62% observed a single time. The material sequenced was PBMCs. These receptors all come from a man aged 35-49 years in good health and CMV-seronegative. CDR3s include the opening cysteine and the closing phenylalanine or tryptophan. D genes are given only for firm matches. Clone size is given for some rows only: seen once, a few or many times, or a class if the clone is expanded.

>.|TRBD2|TRBJ2-3|TRBV7-7
TGTGCTAGCAGCTTAGCGGGAGGAACAGATACGCAGTATTTT
CASSLAGGTDTQYF
>.|.|TRBJ1-3|TRBV7-2
TGTGCCAGCAGCCAACAGGGAACTGGAAACACCATATATTTT
CASSQQGTGNTIYF
>.|.|TRBJ2-2|TRBV28
TGTGCCAGCAGTTTTTTGGACAGGAACACCGGGGAGCTGTTTTTT
CASSFLDRNTGELFF
>few|.|TRBJ1-1|TRBV7-9
TGTGCCAGCAGCCCTACGACAGGTGACACTGAAGCTTTCTTT
CASSPTTGDTEAFF
>.|TRBD1|TRBJ2-7|TRBV6-6
TGTGCCAGCAGTCGGGACAGGGGGGGCGAGCAGTACTTC
CASSRDRGGEQYF
>.|.|TRBJ2-3|TRBV19
TGTGCCAGTAGTGGAGCGGAGCTCTTCACAGATACGCAGTATTTT
CASSGAELFTDTQYF
>.|.|TRBJ2-2|TRBV29-1
TGCAGCGTCGAGCCCAATTCCGGGGAGCTGTTTTTT
CSVEPNSGELFF
>.|TRBD1|TRBJ2-7|TRBV5-4
TGTGCCAGCAGCAACTTCGGGACAGGGGACTTCTACGAGCAGTACTTC
CASSNFGTGDFYEQYF
>.|TRBD2|TRBJ2-5|TRBV4-2
TGTGCCAGCAGCCAAGATGCGCGGGGAAGCGGGAGGGCCGGGGAGACCCAGTACTTC
CASSQDARGSGRAGETQYF
>.|.|TRBJ2-5|TRBV6-1
TGTGCCAGCAGTGGACAAAGTACCTTTGTGGAGACCCAGTACTTC
CASSGQSTFVETQYF
>.|TRBD1|TRBJ1-5|TRBV19
TGTGCCAGTAACGAGGACAGGGGGAATCAGCCCCAGCATTTT
CASNEDRGNQPQHF
>.|.|TRBJ1-6|TRBV5-5
TGTGCCAGCAGTTGGGGGGGCACCACCTTAGTTTCACCCCTCCACTTT
CASSWGGTTLVSPLHF
>.|.|TRBJ2-1|TRBV28
TGTGCCAGCAGTGGTTCAGGGCTATACAATGAGCAGTTCTTC
CASSGSGLYNEQFF
>once|TRBD1|TRBJ1-4|TRBV6-1
TGTGCCAGCGGGGACAGTATAGATGAAAAACTGTTTTTT
CASGDSIDEKLFF
>once|TRBD2|TRBJ2-3|TRBV2
TGTGCCAGCAGTGAACTGAGGGCTAGCGGGACGGATACGCAGTATTTT
CASSELRASGTDTQYF
>.|.|TRBJ1-2|TRBV19
TGTGCCAGTAGTGTACAGGGAGCGAACTATGGCTACACCTTC
CASSVQGANYGYTF